The 17 T cell receptor beta chains listed next were all sequenced from one sample in a study of T cell repertoires in cytomegalovirus infection. TCRdb reprocessed the reads with MiXCR, giving one entry per CDR3 protein. The profile covers some 500,000 distinct CDR3 sequences, with 25% to 35% appearing a single time and 15% to 20% taken by the ten largest. These receptors' targets are unknown. Material: cultured PBMCs, obtained from culture after CMV antigen stimulation. These receptors were taken from a human donor in good health (CMV status not recorded). Some clones in this sample may be carry-over from other donors' samples.

This clonotype was seen only a few times. This chain links TRBV28 with TRBJ2-6; D might be TRBD2 (6 bases). From germline, CDR1 is MDHEN and CDR2 SYDVKM. The CDR3 has 15 amino acids. The V end lost 6 bases, the J end lost 4 bases, and 13 bases lay between the germline ends. The DNA for the CDR3 is TGTGCCAGCAGGGCGGAGGGAGCAGGGGCCAACGTCCTGACTTTC. It encodes CASRAEGAGANVLTF.

As to this clonotype: A junction end diverges from the germline sequence, so it may reflect a read error. V usage is TRBV7-2 and J usage is TRBJ2-5, with 11 bases fitting TRBD2. Germline lookup yields CDR1 SGHTA and CDR2 FQGNSA. This CDR3 has 15 residues. CDR3 loop: CASSLAGGMGETQYF. The CDR3 DNA sequence: TGTGCCAGCAGCCTAGCGGGAGGAATGGGAGAGACCCAGTACTTC.

This clonotype was observed a few times. The chain links TRBV6-2 or TRBV6-3 to TRBJ2-1; D might be TRBD1 or TRBD2, each matching 5 bases. This CDR3 spans 14 amino acids. Germline loops: CDR1 MNHEY, CDR2 SVGEGT. Trimming took 5 bases from V and 4 from J, leaving 12 bases between them. The DNA of the CDR3 is TGTGCCAGCAGTCACGGGGCGGTATACAATGAGCAGTTCTTC. It is translated as CASSHGAVYNEQFF.

This clonotype appeared a few times. This chain connects TRBV19 to TRBJ2-7; D could derive from TRBD1 or TRBD2 (5 bases each). Trimming cost V 5 bases and J 5 bases, with 10 bases left between them. Germline V gives CDR1 LNHDA, CDR2 SQIVND (reference sequence). The CDR3 extends over 12 amino acids. The CDR3 reads CASSWGTNEQYF. CDR3 in DNA: TGTGCCAGTAGTTGGGGGACGAACGAGCAGTACTTC.

The chain joins TRBV6-2 or TRBV6-3 to TRBJ1-1; a possible D gene is TRBD1 (5 bases). V was trimmed by 4 bases and J by 1 base, leaving 22 bases between them. The CDR3 has 18 residues. Germline CDR1 is MNHEY and CDR2 is SVGEGT. CDR3 in DNA: TGTGCCAGCAGTTCCCTAGGTCGAAAGGGGCGATGGAACACTGAAGCTTTCTTT. The encoded protein is CASSSLGRKGRWNTEAFF.

The CDR3 here is CASFIRGGGTDTQYF. CDR3 nucleotides: TGTGCCAGCTTCATCAGGGGGGGTGGCACAGATACGCAGTATTTT. The V and J genes are TRBV7-2 and TRBJ2-3; D may be TRBD1 or TRBD2 (7 bases each). V shed 8 bases and J shed 1 base, with 16 bases lying between them. Germline-derived CDR1 and CDR2 are SGHTA and FQGNSA. The CDR3 is 15 residues long.

This sequence joins TRBV20-1 and TRBJ2-2; no reliable D call. The CDR3 covers 16 residues. CDR1 DFQATT and CDR2 SNEGSKA come from the germline V gene (reference sequence). Trimming left V 0 bases short and J 0 bases short, with 11 bases between. CDR3 amino acids: CSARDRLRTNTGELFF. DNA for the CDR3: TGCAGTGCTAGAGATCGGTTGCGGACGAACACCGGGGAGCTGTTTTTT.

This rearrangement joins TRBV7-2 to TRBJ1-5; D uncertain. Germline CDR1 is SGHTA and CDR2 is FQGNSA. V shed 7 bases and J shed 4 bases, with 11 bases lying between them. This CDR3 spans 13 amino acids. The chain's CDR3 is CASTGGQNQPQHF. In DNA form, the CDR3 reads TGTGCCAGCACAGGCGGGCAGAATCAGCCCCAGCATTTT.

The chain links TRBV12-3 or TRBV12-4 to TRBJ1-2, with D uncertain. Trimming took 6 bases from V and 2 from J, leaving 19 bases between them. This CDR3 has 16 amino acids. This chain's CDR3 is CASSPMSGSKNYGYTF. The CDR3, as DNA: TGTGCCAGCAGCCCAATGTCCGGGTCCAAGAACTATGGCTACACCTTC.

This clonotype was found a few times. V gene TRBV14 combines with J gene TRBJ2-3; weak D call: TRBD2 (5 bases). CDR1 SGHDN and CDR2 FVKESK come from the germline V gene. V shed 4 bases and J shed 4 bases, with 15 bases lying between them. The CDR3 runs to 15 residues. CDR3 protein: CASSRTGEGPDTQYF. Here the CDR3 DNA reads TGTGCCAGCAGCCGGACTGGAGAGGGTCCAGATACGCAGTATTTT. Full variable domain (outside the CDR3, taken from reference TRBV14 and TRBJ2-3): EAGVTQFPSHSVIEKGQTVTLRCDPISGHDNLYWYRRVMGKEIKFLLHFVKESKQDESGMPNNRFLAERTGGTYSTLKVQPAELEDSGVYFCASSRTGEGPDTQYFGPGTRLTVL.

There are many counts of this clonotype. The gene calls are TRBV4-1 and TRBJ1-3; no clear D. CDR3 size: 16 residues. Germline CDR1 is MGHRA and CDR2 is YSYEKL. The V end was cut by 4 bases, the J end by 0 bases, with 13 bases between. The chain's CDR3 is CASSLQLPRSGNTIYF. The CDR3 region has the DNA TGCGCCAGCAGCCTACAGCTTCCTCGCTCTGGAAACACCATATATTTT.

As DNA, the CDR3 is TGTGCCAGCAGCCAGACCTCCGGGGGGTTTGATAACGTGCAGTACTTC. It encodes CASSQTSGGFDNVQYF. V usage is TRBV4-2 and J usage is TRBJ2-7; 7 bases line up with TRBD2. Trimming took 3 bases from V and 9 from J; bases not matched to a gene: 17. The CDR3 totals 16 residues. Germline V lookup: CDR1 LGHNA, CDR2 YNFKEQ.

This clonotype appeared many times. The chain carries TRBV12-3 or TRBV12-4 and TRBJ1-2, with D unclear. This CDR3 is built from 13 residues. V was pared by 1 base and J by 1 base, with 4 bases between. The CDR3 sequence is CASSLELNYGYTF. The CDR3 DNA reads as TGTGCCAGCAGTTTAGAGCTTAACTATGGCTACACCTTC.

The chain couples TRBV19 to TRBJ2-1; TRBD1 aligns across 8 bases. V shed 4 bases and J 8 bases; nucleotides not matched to a gene: 10. This CDR3 has 15 residues. Germline-derived CDR1 and CDR2 are LNHDA and SQIVND (reference sequence). CDR3 in DNA: TGTGCCAGTAGTAACGGACAGGGTGTTTTGGATGAGCAGTTCTTC. Translation: CASSNGQGVLDEQFF.

The J gene is TRBJ2-6, the V gene TRBV6-2 or TRBV6-3; D is unclear. The CDR3 loop spans 15 amino acids. Trimming stripped 0 bases from V and 5 bases from J, with 8 bases between. Per the germline V gene, CDR1 is MNHEY and CDR2 is SVGEGT. The CDR3 region has the DNA TGTGCCAGCAGTTACTCGGGCCGGTGGGCCAACGTCCTGACTTTC. Translation gives CASSYSGRWANVLTF.

This clonotype was picked up a small number of times. The chain recombines TRBV19 with TRBJ2-3; perhaps TRBD1 as D (5 bases). CDR1 and CDR2 (germline): LNHDA, SQIVND (reference sequence). V shed 1 base and J shed 3 bases, with 11 bases lying between them. This CDR3 comprises 15 residues. The CDR3 DNA reads as TGTGCCAGTAGTATAGGTTTTAAGGGGACAGATACGCAGTATTTT. Its translation: CASSIGFKGTDTQYF. Together with reference TRBV19 and TRBJ2-3, the CDR3 gives the full variable domain: DGGITQSPKYLFRKEGQNVTLSCEQNLNHDAMYWYRQDPGQGLRLIYYSQIVNDFQKGDIAEGYSVSREKKESFPLTVTSAQKNPTAFYLCASSIGFKGTDTQYFGPGTRLTVL.

The CDR3 coding sequence is TGTGCCAGCAGCTTAGTCGGGGAGCCCCAGCATTTT. Translating gives CASSLVGEPQHF. This chain connects TRBV7-2 to TRBJ1-5; D ambiguous. The germline V gene encodes CDR1 SGHTA and CDR2 FQGNSA. Trimming left V 1 base short and J 8 bases short, with 6 bases between. CDR3 length: 12 amino acids. The full variable domain, rest sourced from reference TRBV7-2 and TRBJ1-5, is GAGVSQSPSNKVTEKGKDVELRCDPISGHTALYWYRQSLGQGLEFLIYFQGNSAPDKSGLPSDRFSAERTGGSVSTLTIQRTQQEDSAVYLCASSLVGEPQHFGDGTRLSIL.